The 30 T cell receptor beta chains below were found in one sample sequenced in a study of identical twins. In TCRdb, the 5' RACE reads were re-called with MiXCR into one record per CDR3 protein. The table has about 530,000 distinct CDR3 sequences, 15% seen once; the top ten hold 0.35% to 0.45%. These data are also associated with another study on yellow fever vaccine responses in identical twins.

Sequenced sample: CD4+ T cells sorted from blood. The origin of the receptors is a woman younger than 35 in good health.

The gene calls are TRBV29-1 and TRBJ1-5; no definite D call. Trimming shortened V by 7 bases and J by 3 bases, and 13 bases separated the two germline ends. Germline-derived CDR1 and CDR2 are SQVTM and ANQGSEA. The CDR3 is made up of 13 amino acids. CDR3 coding DNA: TGCAGCGCCCAATCGGGGTCCAATCAGCCCCAGCATTTT. Residues: CSAQSGSNQPQHF. The full variable domain, rest sourced from reference TRBV29-1 and TRBJ1-5, is SAVISQKPSRDICQRGTSLTIQCQVDSQVTMMFWYRQQPGQSLTLIATANQGSEATYESGFVIDKFPISRPNLTFSTLTVSNMSPEDSSIYLCSAQSGSNQPQHFGDGTRLSIL.

This clonotype was seen repeatedly, ten times or more. This chain joins TRBV5-1 and TRBJ2-2; D is undetermined. The CDR3 loop spans 14 amino acids. Between the trimmed V and J ends, which lost 4 bases and 1 base, there was a span of 8 bases. Germline assignment: CDR1 SGHRS and CDR2 YFSETQ. CDR3 nucleotides: TGCGCCAGCAGCCCAGCCGGGAACACCGGGGAGCTGTTTTTT. Its translation: CASSPAGNTGELFF.

The rearrangement uses TRBV12-3 or TRBV12-4 and TRBJ1-5, with 7 bases aligning to TRBD1. This CDR3 has 16 amino acids. Trimming cost V 6 bases and J 0 bases; bases outside gene matches: 8. CDR3 protein: CASRRAGGHSNQPQHF. In DNA, the CDR3 is TGTGCCAGCAGACGCGCAGGGGGTCATAGCAATCAGCCCCAGCATTTT.

V and J are TRBV28 and TRBJ2-3, with TRBD1 identical over 8 bases. Germline CDR1 MDHEN, CDR2 SYDVKM. The J segment lost 0 bases and the V segment lost 6 bases, leaving 5 bases of the junction unmatched. The CDR3 is 15 residues long. The CDR3 loop is CASSRGQASTDTQYF. The CDR3 nucleotides are TGTGCCAGCAGCAGGGGACAGGCGAGCACAGATACGCAGTATTTT. Supplemented by reference TRBV28 and TRBJ2-3, the full variable domain reads DVKVTQSSRYLVKRTGEKVFLECVQDMDHENMFWYRQDPGLGLRLIYFSYDVKMKEKGDIPEGYSVSREKKERFSLILESASTNQTSMYLCASSRGQASTDTQYFGPGTRLTVL.

This clonotype was observed a handful of times. This rearrangement joins TRBV10-3 to TRBJ2-7; no clear D gene. This CDR3 has 14 residues. V was cut by 3 bases and J by 0 bases, with 9 bases left in between. Looked up from germline, CDR1 is ENHRY and CDR2 is SYGVKD. The CDR3 is CAISDGPSSYEQYF. DNA for the CDR3: TGTGCCATCAGTGATGGCCCGAGCTCCTACGAGCAGTACTTC.

V gene TRBV12-3 or TRBV12-4 combines with J gene TRBJ2-7; unclear D gene. The V end lost 1 base, the J end lost 4 bases, and 5 bases lay between the germline ends. There are 12 residues in the CDR3. For the CDR3, the DNA is TGTGCCAGCAGTTTAGGGCGATACGAGCAGTACGTC. Translation: CASSLGRYEQYV.

J is TRBJ1-1 and V is TRBV10-3; 7 bases match TRBD1. V was pared by 2 bases and J by 3 bases, with 6 bases of the junction left unmatched. This CDR3 comprises 15 residues. From germline, CDR1 is ENHRY and CDR2 SYGVKD. In DNA, the CDR3 is TGTGCCATCAGTGAGCCCGGACAGGCGGACACTGAAGCTTTCTTT. It is translated as CAISEPGQADTEAFF.

This clonotype was counted ten times or more. The V call is TRBV10-2, the J call TRBJ1-2, with 7 bases that match TRBD1. The V gene's germline CDR1 is WSHSY and CDR2 SAAADI. Losses at the gene ends were 6 bases for V and 5 bases for J; bases not matched to a gene: 9. The CDR3 extends over 14 amino acids. The CDR3 region has the DNA TGCGCCAGCAGCGATACCGGGACAGCTTATGGCTACACCTTC. This translates into CASSDTGTAYGYTF.

This chain connects TRBV28 to TRBJ2-3, with a tentative D call TRBD1 (6 bases). Trimming stripped 5 bases from V and 2 bases from J, with 23 bases between. This CDR3 is 18 amino acids long. Germline CDR1 and CDR2: MDHEN and SYDVKM. CDR3 DNA sequence: TGTGCCAGCAGTAACCTTGAGAGGACAGACAAGTACACAGATACGCAGTATTTT. Protein sequence: CASSNLERTDKYTDTQYF.

The chain uses TRBV27 and TRBJ1-1; TRBD1 matches at 8 bases. The CDR3 spans 15 residues. Germline-derived CDR1 and CDR2 are MNHEY and SMNVEV (reference sequence). With V trimmed by 2 bases and J by 10 bases, 12 bases remained unmatched. The CDR3 is CASSLRTGGALAAFF. The CDR3 nucleotides read TGTGCCAGCAGTTTAAGAACAGGGGGTGCCCTCGCAGCTTTCTTT.

There are a few counts of this clonotype. This rearrangement joins TRBV5-1 to TRBJ1-1; perhaps TRBD1 as D (5 bases). The V gene's germline CDR1 is SGHRS and CDR2 YFSETQ. Trimming stripped 3 bases from V and 4 bases from J, with 13 bases between. The CDR3 runs to 14 residues. For the CDR3, the DNA is TGCGCCAGCAGCTCAGGGATGGGGGGCACTGAAGCTTTCTTT. Translated, it gives CASSSGMGGTEAFF.

The chain is built from TRBV18 and TRBJ2-2, with 14 bases identical to TRBD2. Per the germline V gene, CDR1 is KGHSH and CDR2 is LQKENI. The CDR3 totals 19 residues. Unmatched junction bases numbered 9, after V lost 4 bases and J lost 2 bases. This chain's CDR3 is CASSHTGTSGSGNTGELFF. The CDR3 coding sequence is TGTGCCAGCTCACACACCGGGACTAGCGGGAGTGGAAACACCGGGGAGCTGTTTTTT. Full variable domain (missing parts from reference TRBV18 and TRBJ2-2): NAGVMQNPRHLVRRRGQEARLRCSPMKGHSHVYWYRQLPEEGLKFMVYLQKENIIDESGMPKERFSAEFPKEGPSILRIQQVVRGDSAAYFCASSHTGTSGSGNTGELFFGEGSRLTVL.

The chain is built from TRBV20-1 and TRBJ2-1, with 11 nucleotides matching TRBD2. V lost 2 bases to trimming and J lost 3 bases; unmatched junction nucleotides: 9. The CDR3 covers 17 residues. CDR1 and CDR2 from the germline V gene are DFQATT and SNEGSKA (reference sequence). This CDR3 reads CSARHHPGLAVYNEQFF. The CDR3 nucleotides are TGCAGTGCTAGACACCACCCGGGACTAGCGGTCTACAATGAGCAGTTCTTC.

This clonotype was detected many times. The V and J genes are TRBV2 and TRBJ2-7; maybe TRBD1 (5 bases). The CDR3 has 12 residues. CDR1 SNHLY and CDR2 FYNNEI come from the germline V gene. Between the trimmed V and J ends, which lost 2 bases and 3 bases, there was a span of 5 bases. CDR3 nucleotides: TGTGCCAGCAGTGAAAGGGGCTACGAGCAGTACTTC. It translates to CASSERGYEQYF.

This clonotype was detected ten times or more. The V and J genes are TRBV4-1 and TRBJ1-5, with a possible D match to TRBD1 (5 bases). Germline V gene lookup returns CDR1 MGHRA and CDR2 YSYEKL. Trimming pared 0 bases from V and 1 base from J, leaving 10 bases between. The CDR3 spans 16 residues. DNA for the CDR3: TGCGCCAGCAGCCAAGATCCAGGGTCGAGCAATCAGCCCCAGCATTTT. Its translation is CASSQDPGSSNQPQHF.

This clonotype appeared a few times. The chain couples TRBV5-1 to TRBJ2-1; maybe TRBD2 (6 bases). V lost 2 bases to trimming and J lost 10 bases, with 16 bases between them. Germline V gene sequence: CDR1 SGHRS, CDR2 YFSETQ. CDR3 size: 14 residues. The chain's CDR3 is CASSLAPGVREQFF. CDR3 in DNA: TGCGCCAGCAGCTTAGCCCCGGGAGTAAGGGAGCAGTTCTTC.

This clonotype was counted only a few times. This chain links TRBV12-3 or TRBV12-4 with TRBJ2-2, with unresolved D. V was cut by 7 bases and J by 1 base, with 10 bases left in between. The CDR3 has 14 amino acids. The CDR3 coding sequence is TGTGCCAGCACCTTGAGAGGGAACACCGGGGAGCTGTTTTTT. It specifies CASTLRGNTGELFF.

The table lists this clonotype with many counts. J is TRBJ2-3 and V is TRBV15, with 7 bases fitting TRBD1. Germline V lookup: CDR1 LNHNV, CDR2 YYDKDF (reference sequence). Germline trimming cut 5 bases from V and 11 bases from J; bases unmatched to any gene: 7. The CDR3 runs to 12 residues. This CDR3 is CATSPGQSKQYF. The CDR3 region has the DNA TGTGCCACCAGCCCGGGACAGTCCAAGCAGTATTTT.

This rearrangement joins TRBV21-1 to TRBJ2-3; the table's D call, TRBD2, was not checked against the DNA. TRBV21-1 is a pseudogene segment. CDR3 length: 15 residues. DNA of the CDR3: TGTGCCAGCGTATCCTTAGCGGGAGAGGCAGATACGCAGTATTTT. Amino acid sequence: CASVSLAGEADTQYF.

The chain uses TRBV5-5 and TRBJ1-6; 7 bases agree with TRBD1. This CDR3 contains 16 residues. The germline V gene has CDR1 SGHKS and CDR2 YYEKEE (reference sequence). V trimming: 4 bases; J trimming: 6 bases; junction bases outside the gene matches: 10. The DNA of the CDR3 is TGTGCCAGCAGCCAAACGGCCGGACAGGTTAATTCACCCCTCCACTTT. Residues: CASSQTAGQVNSPLHF. Based on the CDR3 plus reference TRBV5-5 and TRBJ1-6, the full variable domain is DAGVTQSPTHLIKTRGQQVTLRCSPISGHKSVSWYQQVLGQGPQFIFQYYEKEERGRGNFPDRFSARQFPNYSSELNVNALLLGDSALYLCASSQTAGQVNSPLHFGNGTRLTVT.

The genes are TRBV10-3 and TRBJ2-1, with TRBD2 identical over 12 bases. V was clipped by 6 bases and J by 7 bases; unmatched bases: 7. The CDR3 runs to 15 residues. Germline-derived CDR1 and CDR2 are ENHRY and SYGVKD. The CDR3 coding sequence is TGTGCCATCAGCAGACTAGCGGGAGAGGAAAATGAGCAGTTCTTC. Protein product: CAISRLAGEENEQFF.

The chain has TRBV7-6 and TRBJ2-7; 13 bases fit TRBD2. This CDR3 is 16 amino acids long. Germline CDR1 and CDR2: SGHVS and FNYEAQ. Losses at the gene ends were 5 bases for V and 2 bases for J; bases not matched to a gene: 6. The CDR3 spells CASSENGLAGAYEQYF. Here the CDR3 DNA reads TGTGCCAGCAGCGAAAACGGACTAGCGGGAGCCTACGAGCAGTACTTC.

This rearrangement joins TRBV3-1 to TRBJ2-1, with a possible D match to TRBD2 (5 bases). The germline gives CDR1 LGHDT, CDR2 YNNKEL (reference sequence). Trimming cost V 8 bases and J 5 bases, with 10 bases left between them. CDR3 length: 12 residues. The CDR3 protein is CASARGDNEQFF. For the CDR3, the DNA is TGTGCCAGCGCCCGGGGTGACAATGAGCAGTTCTTC.

This clonotype was observed a few times. V gene TRBV5-1 combines with J gene TRBJ1-1; D may be TRBD1 (6 bases). The CDR3 totals 14 residues. The germline CDR1 and CDR2 sequences are SGHRS and YFSETQ. V lost 4 bases, J lost 2 bases, and 12 bases lay in between. CDR3 residues: CASSAWTANTEAFF. CDR3 nucleotides: TGCGCCAGCAGCGCCTGGACAGCTAACACTGAAGCTTTCTTT.

This clonotype was observed a handful of times. The rearrangement links TRBV11-2 to TRBJ2-5; D is perhaps TRBD2 (7 bases). This CDR3 has 16 residues. Germline V gene lookup returns CDR1 SGHAT and CDR2 FQNNGV. With 4 bases removed from V and 1 base from J, the gap between germline ends came to 16 bases. CDR3 protein: CASSSRGGRGQETQYF. In DNA, the CDR3 is TGTGCCAGCAGCTCCAGGGGCGGGAGAGGCCAAGAGACCCAGTACTTC.

This clonotype was counted between two and nine times. This sequence joins TRBV7-6 and TRBJ1-1; D is unresolved. The CDR3 is 15 residues long. Trimming took 1 base from V and 6 from J, leaving 15 bases between them. Germline CDR1 and CDR2: SGHVS and FNYEAQ. The CDR3 DNA is TGTGCCAGCAGCTTAGAACCTTTGTTGCGGGCTGAAGCTTTCTTT. Translating gives CASSLEPLLRAEAFF.

This clonotype has more than one count but fewer than ten. This chain links TRBV6-5 with TRBJ2-7, with TRBD2 matching 8 bases. The germline V gene encodes CDR1 MNHEY and CDR2 SVGAGI. The V segment lost 2 bases and the J segment 3 bases; nucleotides outside the gene matches: 3. The CDR3 has 14 amino acids. Here the CDR3 DNA reads TGTGCCAGCAGTTACCTTGCGGGAGGCTACGAGCAGTACTTC. Residues: CASSYLAGGYEQYF.

This clonotype was seen a few times. The rearrangement joins TRBV11-2 to TRBJ1-2, with D uncertain. The CDR3 spans 14 residues. The V end lost 5 bases, the J end lost 3 bases, and 13 bases lay between the germline ends. Germline V gene lookup returns CDR1 SGHAT and CDR2 FQNNGV. As DNA, the CDR3 is TGTGCCAGCAGCCCCCGCGAGGTCGACTATGGCTACACCTTC. It is translated as CASSPREVDYGYTF.

The rearrangement links TRBV5-6 to TRBJ1-6; 7 bases map to TRBD1. This CDR3 is built from 13 residues. The germline gives CDR1 SGHDT, CDR2 YYEEEE. J was trimmed by 6 bases and V by 6 bases; bases with no gene match: 3. The CDR3 coding sequence is TGTGCCAGCACCGGGACAGTTAATTCACCCCTCCACTTT. This translates into CASTGTVNSPLHF.

This chain joins TRBV3-1 and TRBJ2-5, with 8 bases identical to TRBD2. Germline-derived CDR1 and CDR2 are LGHDT and YNNKEL (reference sequence). V was clipped by 2 bases and J by 5 bases; unmatched bases: 4. The CDR3 totals 14 residues. CDR3 region: CASSQKTSVETQYF. The CDR3 nucleotides are TGTGCCAGCAGCCAAAAGACTAGCGTGGAGACCCAGTACTTC.